One sample yielded the 32 T cell receptor beta chains listed below, sequenced in a study of patients and donors after allogeneic stem cell transplantation. In TCRdb, the RT-PCR reads were re-called with MiXCR into one record per CDR3 protein. The sample includes around 170,000 distinct CDR3 sequences, roughly 22% of them seen just once. Sequenced input: blood, either unsorted or a sorted T cell fraction (not recorded which). The receptor set was obtained from a human donor who was either an allogeneic HSCT recipient or a stem cell or donor lymphocyte infusion donor (not recorded which). It is not recorded whose cells these are; they may come from a transplant donor.

At least ten counts were recorded for this clonotype. This chain joins TRBV3-1 and TRBJ1-1, with a possible D match to TRBD1 (6 bases). Per the germline V gene, CDR1 is LGHDT and CDR2 is YNNKEL (reference sequence). V lost 4 bases to trimming and J lost 6 bases, with 21 bases between them. CDR3 length equals 16 residues. CDR3 loop: CASSPGQSSRDAEAFF. The CDR3 DNA reads as TGTGCCAGCAGCCCTGGACAGTCATCAAGGGACGCTGAAGCTTTCTTT.

This sequence joins TRBV29-1 and TRBJ2-1; 7 nucleotides agree with TRBD2. Germline lookup yields CDR1 SQVTM and CDR2 ANQGSEA. This CDR3 region has 14 residues. V lost 1 base to trimming and J lost 0 bases; unmatched junction nucleotides: 0. The CDR3: CSVEGGGSYNEQFF. CDR3 in DNA: TGCAGCGTTGAAGGGGGGGGCTCCTACAATGAGCAGTTCTTC.

This clonotype showed up just a few times. The V and J genes are TRBV5-1 and TRBJ2-2; D gene ambiguous. The germline gives CDR1 SGHRS, CDR2 YFSETQ. This CDR3 is built from 11 residues. V dropped 2 bases and J dropped 9 bases, with 5 bases sitting between them. This CDR3 is CASSFYRELFF. The CDR3 nucleotides read TGCGCCAGCAGCTTCTACAGGGAGCTGTTTTTT. The full variable domain, with the rest looked up from reference TRBV5-1 and TRBJ2-2, is KAGVTQTPRYLIKTRGQQVTLSCSPISGHRSVSWYQQTPGQGLQFLFEYFSETQRNKGNFPGRFSGRQFSNSRSEMNVSTLELGDSALYLCASSFYRELFFGEGSRLTVL.

The chain couples TRBV5-1 to TRBJ1-1; perhaps TRBD1 as D (5 bases). The CDR3 covers 14 residues. The germline V and J ends were trimmed by 0 bases and 5 bases, with 11 bases remaining between them. Looked up from germline, CDR1 is SGHRS and CDR2 is YFSETQ. As DNA, the CDR3 is TGCGCCAGCAGCTTGGGGCCCGGGGCGACTGAAGCTTTCTTT. Its translation: CASSLGPGATEAFF.

This clonotype appeared once. The J gene is TRBJ2-1, the V gene TRBV5-1, with 8 bases that match TRBD2. This CDR3 has 14 amino acids. With 4 bases clipped from V and 4 bases from J, the junction kept 4 bases outside the gene matches. The germline gives CDR1 SGHRS, CDR2 YFSETQ. In DNA, the CDR3 is TGCGCCAGCAGCCACAGCGGGAGTTACAATGAGCAGTTCTTC. Its translation: CASSHSGSYNEQFF.

The chain is built from TRBV7-9 and TRBJ2-5, with 8 bases aligning to TRBD2. The CDR3 is made up of 17 amino acids. With 1 base clipped from V and 4 bases from J, the junction kept 11 bases outside the gene matches. In germline, CDR1 is SEHNR, CDR2 FQNEAQ (reference sequence). CDR3 sequence reads: CASSLGGGSGVIETQYF. The CDR3 nucleotides read TGTGCCAGCAGCTTAGGAGGAGGTAGCGGGGTTATAGAGACCCAGTACTTC.

In DNA, the CDR3 is TGCGCCAGCAGCCAAGTTAAAGCAACCTACAATGAGCAGTTCTTC. This gives the protein CASSQVKATYNEQFF. The chain uses TRBV5-1 and TRBJ2-1; D gene unclear. Trimming pared 4 bases from V and 2 bases from J, leaving 13 bases between. From germline, CDR1 is SGHRS and CDR2 YFSETQ. The CDR3 is made up of 15 amino acids.

This clonotype was counted ten times or more. J is TRBJ1-1 and V is TRBV12-3 or TRBV12-4, with 9 positions matching TRBD1. This CDR3 comprises 15 residues. The junction had 7 bases not matched to a gene; V was cut back by 4 bases and J by 4 bases. DNA of the CDR3: TGTGCCAGCAGTTCCCCCGGACAGGGGATCACTGAAGCTTTCTTT. Translating gives CASSSPGQGITEAFF.

The chain combines TRBV21-1 with TRBJ2-5; the tabulated D call, TRBD1, remains unverified against the DNA. TRBV21-1 is listed as a pseudogene. The CDR3 covers 16 residues. The CDR3 coding sequence is TGTGCCAGCAGCAAAGTTGGCAGGGAGCCGGGCGAGACCCAGTACTTC. Translated, it gives CASSKVGREPGETQYF.

This clonotype was picked up a small number of times. The chain links TRBV12-3 or TRBV12-4 to TRBJ2-1; 8 bases map to TRBD1. V lost 4 bases and J lost 16; bases outside the gene matches: 6. The CDR3 has 11 residues. DNA for the CDR3: TGTGCCAGCAGTTCGCCGGGACAGGAATTCTTC. This encodes CASSSPGQEFF.

This clonotype has only a few counts. CDR3 nucleotides: TGTGCCAGCAGCCGAATCGGGCCTCCCCTTGGTCAGCCCCAGCATTTT. It specifies CASSRIGPPLGQPQHF. The chain uses TRBV7-3 and TRBJ1-5; D is ambiguous. Trimming pared 5 bases from V and 6 bases from J, leaving 20 bases between. The CDR3 has 16 amino acids. CDR1 is SGHTA, CDR2 FQGTGA, per germline.

CDR3: CASSPFFVVPYNEQFF. In nucleotides, the CDR3 is TGTGCCAGCAGCCCATTTTTCGTCGTCCCCTACAATGAGCAGTTCTTC. The chain joins TRBV7-8 to TRBJ2-1; D is uncertain. Trimming took off 5 bases at V and 2 bases at J, with 16 bases between the two ends. Germline lookup yields CDR1 SGHVS and CDR2 FQNEAQ. The CDR3 runs to 16 residues. The full variable domain, completed using reference TRBV7-8 and TRBJ2-1, is GAGVSQSPRYKVAKRGQDVALRCDPISGHVSLFWYQQALGQGPEFLTYFQNEAQLDKSGLPSDRFFAERPEGSVSTLKIQRTQQEDSAVYLCASSPFFVVPYNEQFFGPGTRLTVL.

The genes are TRBV4-1 and TRBJ1-1; D may be TRBD1 (5 bases). Trimming removed 0 bases from V and 0 bases from J, with 17 bases in between. CDR1 and CDR2 (germline): MGHRA, YSYEKL. This CDR3 region has 18 residues. The CDR3 spells CASSQDRRDGIMNTEAFF. In DNA form, the CDR3 reads TGCGCCAGCAGCCAAGATCGCAGGGACGGAATAATGAACACTGAAGCTTTCTTT.

A single count supports this clonotype. V usage is TRBV20-1 and J usage is TRBJ2-7, with 7 positions matching TRBD2. Germline V CDR1 and CDR2: DFQATT, SNEGSKA (reference sequence). V shed 3 bases, J shed 5 bases, and the junction held 13 bases outside the gene matches. The CDR3 runs 15 residues. The CDR3 sequence: CSARSLAAVGDEQYF. For the CDR3, the DNA is TGCAGTGCTAGGTCCCTAGCGGCGGTTGGGGACGAGCAGTACTTC.

This clonotype was counted at least ten times. The chain carries TRBV6-5 and TRBJ1-1; no clear D. Trimming took off 7 bases at V and 5 bases at J, with 14 bases between the two ends. This CDR3 is built from 13 residues. CDR1 is MNHEY, CDR2 SVGAGI, per germline. As DNA, the CDR3 is TGTGCCAGCAATAACCCCCCGGGGACTGAAGCTTTCTTT. Translated: CASNNPPGTEAFF.

The chain links TRBV6-2 or TRBV6-3 to TRBJ1-5; 12 bases map to TRBD1. V was pared by 6 bases and J by 11 bases, with 17 bases of the junction left unmatched. Looked up from germline, CDR1 is MNHEY and CDR2 is SVGEGT. This CDR3 region has 17 residues. The CDR3 region is CASSPRDRGPDLLAQHF. For the CDR3, the DNA is TGTGCCAGCAGCCCCCGGGACAGGGGGCCGGATTTGTTAGCCCAGCATTTT.

In this sample, this clonotype turned up a few times. The chain recombines TRBV20-1 with TRBJ2-2; the D gene is possibly TRBD2 (6 bases). Trimming left V 4 bases short and J 6 bases short, with 21 bases between. This CDR3 has 16 amino acids. Per the germline V gene, CDR1 is DFQATT and CDR2 is SNEGSKA (reference sequence). The CDR3 region has the DNA TGCAGTGCTAAGGGACTCCGTGGGTCCCTCCCCGGGGAGCTGTTTTTT. This encodes CSAKGLRGSLPGELFF.

The chain links TRBV20-1 to TRBJ2-1, with 9 bases fitting TRBD2. There are 15 residues in the CDR3. CDR1 DFQATT and CDR2 SNEGSKA come from the germline V gene (reference sequence). V was pared by 3 bases and J by 4 bases, with 7 bases of the junction left unmatched. CDR3 DNA: TGCAGTGCTAGTCCCCAGACTAGCGGTTACAATGAGCAGTTCTTC. As protein: CSASPQTSGYNEQFF.

This chain connects TRBV3-1 to TRBJ2-3; D uncertain. CDR1 LGHDT and CDR2 YNNKEL come from the germline V gene (reference sequence). The ends were cut back, 1 base at V and 4 bases at J, with 9 bases in the middle. There are 14 residues in the CDR3. CDR3 loop: CASSQATYADTQYF. The DNA for the CDR3 is TGTGCCAGCAGCCAAGCGACTTACGCAGATACGCAGTATTTT.

This clonotype has only a few counts. The rearrangement links TRBV11-2 to TRBJ1-6; tentatively, D is TRBD1 (5 bases). This CDR3 has 15 residues. The germline V gene has CDR1 SGHAT and CDR2 FQNNGV. The germline V and J ends were trimmed by 0 bases and 10 bases, with 13 bases remaining between them. This chain's CDR3 is CASSLEAGNLSPLHF. Here the CDR3 DNA reads TGTGCCAGCAGCTTAGAAGCAGGGAATTTATCACCCCTCCACTTT.

The table lists this clonotype with many counts. The rearrangement joins TRBV5-1 to TRBJ1-2, with 7 bases lining up with TRBD1. The CDR3 has 13 amino acids. V was pared by 4 bases and J by 8 bases, with 8 bases of the junction left unmatched. CDR1 is SGHRS and CDR2 is YFSETQ in the germline V gene. The CDR3 reads CASSPQGIGGYTF. DNA of the CDR3: TGCGCCAGCAGCCCACAGGGGATCGGGGGCTACACCTTC.

This clonotype was seen more than once but under ten times. This chain uses TRBV12-5 with TRBJ1-3; TRBD1 agrees at 9 bases. The germline V gene encodes CDR1 LGHNT and CDR2 FRNRAP. There are 17 residues in the CDR3. V dropped 7 bases and J dropped 0; count of bases not matched to a gene: 10. The CDR3, as DNA: TGTGCTAGTGTCAACTCGGACAGGGGTCGCTCTGGAAACACCATATATTTT. This codes for CASVNSDRGRSGNTIYF.

The rearrangement links TRBV28 to TRBJ1-2; TRBD1 is a possible D gene (6 bases). Trimming left V 5 bases short and J 5 bases short, with 15 bases between. The CDR3 loop spans 14 amino acids. Germline values: CDR1 MDHEN, CDR2 SYDVKM. DNA of the CDR3: TGTGCCAGCAGTATACCCTCGGGGGCTTATGGCTACACCTTC. Translating it yields CASSIPSGAYGYTF.

This clonotype turned up a few times. This rearrangement joins TRBV20-1 to TRBJ1-1, with D unresolved. Trimming left V 0 bases short and J 5 bases short, with 4 bases between. The CDR3 consists of 11 residues. Germline loops: CDR1 DFQATT, CDR2 SNEGSKA (reference sequence). CDR3 region: CSARDPTEAFF. The CDR3 bases are TGCAGTGCTAGAGATCCAACTGAAGCTTTCTTT.

V is TRBV5-1 and J is TRBJ2-3; D is perhaps TRBD1 (5 bases). This CDR3 comprises 15 residues. The V end was cut by 4 bases, the J end by 4 bases, with 16 bases between. Germline-derived CDR1 and CDR2 are SGHRS and YFSETQ. CDR3 loop: CASSTRTPWADTQYF. CDR3 bases: TGCGCCAGCAGCACCAGGACACCCTGGGCAGATACGCAGTATTTT.

This clonotype was seen many times. The chain recombines TRBV7-9 with TRBJ1-2; tentatively, D is TRBD1 (5 bases). The CDR3 has 16 residues. The ends were cut back, 1 base at V and 5 bases at J, with 17 bases in the middle. The germline gives CDR1 SEHNR, CDR2 FQNEAQ (reference sequence). CDR3 DNA sequence: TGTGCCAGCAGCTTAGTTTTCGCCAGGGCCTTTTATGGCTACACCTTC. It codes for CASSLVFARAFYGYTF.

This chain joins TRBV3-1 and TRBJ2-5; TRBD1 matches at 7 bases. Germline V gives CDR1 LGHDT, CDR2 YNNKEL (reference sequence). The CDR3 runs 14 residues. J gave up 5 bases and V 3 bases, and 6 bases lay outside the gene matches. CDR3 amino acids: CASSQDRMEETQYF. CDR3 nucleotide sequence: TGTGCCAGCAGCCAGGACAGGATGGAGGAGACCCAGTACTTC.

The chain recombines TRBV19 with TRBJ1-2; a weak D match, TRBD1 (5 bases). CDR3 length: 15 residues. CDR1 and CDR2 from the germline V gene are LNHDA and SQIVND (reference sequence). Between the trimmed V and J ends, which lost 1 base and 7 bases, there was a span of 16 bases. CDR3 residues: CASSIARGALGGYTF. The CDR3 DNA sequence: TGTGCCAGTAGTATAGCGAGGGGAGCCCTCGGTGGCTACACCTTC.

The V and J genes are TRBV13 and TRBJ2-2; 7 bases line up with TRBD2. V trimming: 1 base; J trimming: 4 bases; junction bases outside the gene matches: 9. Per the germline V gene, CDR1 is PRHDT and CDR2 is FYEKMQ (reference sequence). The CDR3 sequence is 17 residues long. CDR3 in amino acids: CASSLAGGSPGTGELFF. In DNA form, the CDR3 reads TGTGCCAGCAGCTTAGCGGGGGGTAGCCCCGGCACCGGGGAGCTGTTTTTT.

This clonotype was seen more than once but under ten times. The genes are TRBV20-1 and TRBJ1-1, with a weak D call TRBD1 (6 bases). Trimming shortened V by 3 bases and J by 5 bases, and 16 bases separated the two germline ends. CDR1 DFQATT and CDR2 SNEGSKA come from the germline V gene (reference sequence). This CDR3 region has 14 residues. The CDR3 protein is CSARTGGRGTEAFF. For the CDR3, the DNA is TGCAGTGCTAGGACAGGTGGAAGGGGGACTGAAGCTTTCTTT.

This rearrangement joins TRBV12-3 or TRBV12-4 to TRBJ2-5; D gene uncertain. The germline V and J ends were trimmed by 2 bases and 5 bases, with 21 bases remaining between them. This CDR3 comprises 17 residues. The CDR3 loop reads CASSLNNWTMARETQYF. CDR3 DNA: TGTGCCAGCAGTTTAAACAACTGGACCATGGCTAGGGAGACCCAGTACTTC.

The table lists this clonotype with a few counts. CDR3 protein: CASSPSLAGDYYEQYF. The CDR3, as DNA: TGTGCCAGCTCCCCCAGTTTAGCGGGAGACTATTACGAGCAGTACTTC. V and J are TRBV18 and TRBJ2-7, with TRBD2 identical over 9 bases. CDR3 size: 16 residues. In germline, CDR1 is KGHSH, CDR2 LQKENI. V was clipped by 6 bases and J by 4 bases; unmatched bases: 13.